Listed here are 30 T cell receptor beta chains from one sample, sequenced in a study of blood T cell repertoires in COVID-19. Sequencing used immunoSEQ multiplex PCR; TCRdb keeps in-frame clones, though not all of them. The profile shows about 200,000 clones, more than 75% of them singletons. Input material: PBMCs or T cells enriched from blood (not recorded which). These receptors all stem from a woman aged 35 to 49 with acute COVID-19.

This chain links TRBV19 with TRBJ2-3; no clear D. The CDR3 extends over 15 amino acids. V was pared by 3 bases and J by 6 bases, with 16 bases between. Per the germline V gene, CDR1 is LNHDA and CDR2 is SQIVND (reference sequence). This CDR3 reads CASSIFSSRSDTQYF. CDR3 nucleotides: TGTGCCAGTAGTATTTTTTCTTCTCGGTCTGATACGCAGTATTTT.

This chain links TRBV19 with TRBJ2-3, with 8 bases aligning to TRBD2. Germline V CDR1 and CDR2: LNHDA, SQIVND (reference sequence). The CDR3 length is 14 residues. J gave up 0 bases and V 6 bases, and 2 bases lay outside the gene matches. CDR3 residues: CASRLAASTDTQYF. The CDR3 nucleotides read TGTGCCAGTAGACTAGCGGCTAGCACAGATACGCAGTATTTT.

The chain is built from TRBV6-2 or TRBV6-3 and TRBJ1-1; 8 nucleotides line up with TRBD1. CDR1 and CDR2 from the germline V gene are MNHEY and SVGEGT. V gave up 5 bases and J gave up 5 bases; unmatched junction bases: 7. The CDR3 runs to 14 residues. Here the CDR3 reads CASSPQGAGTEAFF. CDR3 bases: TGTGCCAGCAGTCCCCAGGGGGCAGGAACTGAAGCTTTCTTT.

The chain joins TRBV10-3 to TRBJ2-5; D is perhaps TRBD2 (6 bases). The CDR3 consists of 15 residues. Germline V CDR1 and CDR2: ENHRY, SYGVKD. V was pared by 3 bases and J by 4 bases, with 15 bases between. Here the CDR3 reads CAISEGEEGTETQYF. The CDR3 DNA reads TGTGCCATCAGTGAAGGGGAGGAAGGGACAGAGACCCAGTACTTC.

V is TRBV5-4 and J is TRBJ2-1, with TRBD1 matching 7 bases. The CDR3 consists of 14 residues. Germline CDR1 reads SGHNT; CDR2 reads YYREEE (reference sequence). V shed 7 bases and J 3 bases; nucleotides not matched to a gene: 7. The CDR3 nucleotides read TGTGCCAGCGGAACAGGGGTGGACTACAATGAGCAGTTCTTC. This translates into CASGTGVDYNEQFF.

In its sample, this clone was seen a few times. The chain couples TRBV28 to TRBJ1-2, with D possibly being TRBD1 (6 bases). Trimming took off 2 bases at V and 0 bases at J, with 10 bases between the two ends. The CDR3 sequence is 15 residues long. The germline CDR1 and CDR2 sequences are MDHEN and SYDVKM. The CDR3 loop reads CASSLGGASNYGYTF. CDR3 DNA: TGTGCCAGCAGTTTAGGGGGGGCCTCTAACTATGGCTACACCTTC.

The V call is TRBV30, the J call TRBJ1-5; D call uncertain. The CDR3 covers 14 residues. The germline V gene has CDR1 GTSNPN and CDR2 SVGIG (reference sequence). Trimming pared 1 base from V and 3 bases from J, leaving 10 bases between. In DNA form, the CDR3 reads TGTGCCTGGAGTGATTCCTCGTTCAATCAGCCCCAGCATTTT. It translates to CAWSDSSFNQPQHF.

The chain employs TRBV19 and TRBJ1-6, with D tentatively TRBD1 (6 bases). V lost 6 bases, J lost 8 bases, and 17 bases lay in between. CDR3 length: 15 amino acids. CDR1 and CDR2 (germline): LNHDA, SQIVND (reference sequence). The CDR3 DNA reads TGTGCCAGTAGCCTTACAGGGTGGGCGGATTCACCCCTCCACTTT. This encodes CASSLTGWADSPLHF.

The V gene is TRBV28, the J gene TRBJ1-1, with D possibly TRBD1 on 6 matching bases. The CDR3 consists of 14 residues. Trimming removed 6 bases at V and 3 bases at J, with 14 bases between. The germline V gene encodes CDR1 MDHEN and CDR2 SYDVKM. The CDR3 here is CASSSLDRYTEAFF. DNA for the CDR3: TGTGCCAGCAGCTCCCTCGACAGGTACACTGAAGCTTTCTTT. Using reference TRBV28 and TRBJ1-1 for the parts outside the CDR3, the full variable domain is DVKVTQSSRYLVKRTGEKVFLECVQDMDHENMFWYRQDPGLGLRLIYFSYDVKMKEKGDIPEGYSVSREKKERFSLILESASTNQTSMYLCASSSLDRYTEAFFGQGTRLTVV.

This clone was observed a single time. Other DNA variants within this sample encode the same CDR3. The chain joins TRBV19 to TRBJ1-4; 7 bases align to TRBD1. Germline loops: CDR1 LNHDA, CDR2 SQIVND (reference sequence). The CDR3 spans 15 residues. The trim removed 5 bases at V and 0 bases at J, leaving 3 bases unmatched. Here the CDR3 DNA reads TGTGCCAGTAGTCCTACAGGGGCAACTAATGAAAAACTGTTTTTT. Protein: CASSPTGATNEKLFF.

Here the CDR3 DNA reads TGCGCCAGCAGCCAAGGTTGGGCCTTTACCTACGAGCAGTACTTC. Translated: CASSQGWAFTYEQYF. J is TRBJ2-7 and V is TRBV4-1; D unresolved. V was pared by 1 base and J by 2 bases, with 12 bases between. CDR1 is MGHRA, CDR2 YSYEKL, per germline. The CDR3 is made up of 15 amino acids.

The chain links TRBV7-9 to TRBJ1-2; maybe TRBD1 (6 bases). Deletions cut 0 bases from V and 8 bases from J, with 19 bases between. The length of the CDR3 is 16 residues. Germline V gene sequence: CDR1 SEHNR, CDR2 FQNEAQ (reference sequence). CDR3 protein: CASSLALGRDISGYTF. CDR3 DNA sequence: TGTGCCAGCAGCTTAGCGCTAGGCAGGGACATCTCCGGCTACACCTTC.

This clone showed up just a few times. This rearrangement joins TRBV10-3 to TRBJ2-7; D perhaps matches TRBD1 (5 bases). The V gene lost 6 bases and the J gene lost 5 bases, with 8 bases spanning the gap. CDR1 is ENHRY and CDR2 is SYGVKD in the germline V gene. The CDR3 consists of 11 residues. The CDR3 loop reads CAIRGQDEQYF. The CDR3, as DNA: TGTGCCATCAGGGGGCAGGACGAGCAGTACTTC.

This clone was found once. This rearrangement joins TRBV6-5 to TRBJ2-7, with a weak D call TRBD1 (5 bases). Deletions cut 4 bases from V and 6 bases from J, with 10 bases between. The CDR3 runs 12 residues. Looked up from germline, CDR1 is MNHEY and CDR2 is SVGAGI. As DNA, the CDR3 is TGTGCCAGCAGTTTCCCAGGGCGCGAGCAGTACTTC. This gives the protein CASSFPGREQYF.

The rearrangement links TRBV28 to TRBJ1-5; 9 nucleotides match TRBD1. The CDR3 sequence is 14 residues long. CDR1 and CDR2 (germline): MDHEN, SYDVKM. With V trimmed by 7 bases and J by 5 bases, 6 bases remained unmatched. The CDR3 DNA is TGTGCCAGCAACCCGACAGGGGGTGATCAGCCCCAGCATTTT. Its protein product is CASNPTGGDQPQHF.

This clone was seen just once. The chain couples TRBV4-2 to TRBJ2-5; TRBD2 agrees at 8 bases. Germline V gives CDR1 LGHNA, CDR2 YNFKEQ. CDR3 length: 18 residues. J lost 4 bases, V lost 0 bases, and 13 bases had no gene match. The CDR3 spells CASSQDDNGLSGAETQYF. The CDR3 DNA is TGTGCCAGCAGCCAAGATGACAACGGGCTTAGCGGGGCAGAGACCCAGTACTTC.

The chain couples TRBV3-1 (or the pseudogene TRBV3-2) to TRBJ1-6; 11 nucleotides line up with TRBD1. Germline trimming cut 0 bases from V and 12 bases from J; bases unmatched to any gene: 4. Germline-derived CDR1 and CDR2 are LGHDT and YNNKEL (reference sequence). CDR3 length: 15 amino acids. In nucleotides, the CDR3 is TGTGCCAGCAGCCAAGACGGGACAGGGGGTCGACCCCTCCACTTT. This codes for CASSQDGTGGRPLHF.

This clone was observed a handful of times. V usage is TRBV9 and J usage is TRBJ2-1, with a weak D call TRBD2 (6 bases). The germline V gene encodes CDR1 SGDLS and CDR2 YYNGEE. Trimming removed 6 bases at V and 0 bases at J, with 13 bases between. The CDR3 runs 15 residues. The CDR3 coding sequence is TGTGCCAGCACCAATACGGGGGACTCCTACAATGAGCAGTTCTTC. Translation gives CASTNTGDSYNEQFF.

The rearrangement links TRBV20-1 to TRBJ1-1; D uncertain. The CDR3 totals 10 residues. V gave up 3 bases and J gave up 5 bases, with 4 bases separating them. Germline CDR1 DFQATT, CDR2 SNEGSKA (reference sequence). The CDR3 nucleotides are TGCAGTGCTAGCAGGACTGAAGCTTTCTTT. Its translation is CSASRTEAFF.

V is TRBV10-3 and J is TRBJ2-7; 13 bases agree with TRBD2. Germline CDR1 ENHRY, CDR2 SYGVKD. The CDR3 contains 19 residues. The junction had 15 bases not matched to a gene; V was cut back by 4 bases and J by 3 bases. The CDR3 nucleotides are TGTGCCATCAGTGCCTCTAACTCCGTAGGACTAGCGGGAGTCTACGAGCAGTACTTC. Protein: CAISASNSVGLAGVYEQYF.

The rearrangement uses TRBV28 and TRBJ1-5; D not resolved. The germline V gene has CDR1 MDHEN and CDR2 SYDVKM. The CDR3 totals 12 residues. V shed 9 bases and J shed 0 bases, with 6 bases lying between them. The CDR3 reads CASASSNQPQHF. DNA for the CDR3: TGTGCCAGTGCCAGTAGCAATCAGCCCCAGCATTTT.

The genes are TRBV9 and TRBJ2-7; 9 bases align to TRBD1. This CDR3 is 15 amino acids long. V lost 0 bases and J lost 3; bases outside the gene matches: 4. Germline V gene data show CDR1 as SGDLS and CDR2 as YYNGEE. The DNA of the CDR3 is TGTGCCAGCAGCGTAGAAGGGACAGGGAACTACGAGCAGTACTTC. This encodes CASSVEGTGNYEQYF.

The chain has TRBV7-2 and TRBJ1-2; the D is unclear. Germline V gene data show CDR1 as SGHTA and CDR2 as FQGNSA. The ends were cut back, 2 bases at V and 5 bases at J, with 9 bases in the middle. This CDR3 has 13 residues. The CDR3 reads CASSLHNPYGYTF. The DNA of the CDR3 is TGTGCCAGCAGCTTACACAACCCATATGGCTACACCTTC. The full variable domain, with the rest looked up from reference TRBV7-2 and TRBJ1-2, is GAGVSQSPSNKVTEKGKDVELRCDPISGHTALYWYRQSLGQGLEFLIYFQGNSAPDKSGLPSDRFSAERTGGSVSTLTIQRTQQEDSAVYLCASSLHNPYGYTFGSGTRLTVV.

The CDR3 region is CASSPRTSGGTDTQYF. In nucleotides, the CDR3 is TGTGCCAGCAGCCCCAGGACTAGCGGGGGTACAGATACGCAGTATTTT. This chain uses TRBV11-2 with TRBJ2-3, with 13 bases lining up with TRBD2. Losses at the gene ends were 5 bases for V and 3 bases for J; bases not matched to a gene: 5. This CDR3 region has 16 residues. Germline lookup yields CDR1 SGHAT and CDR2 FQNNGV.

This chain uses TRBV20-1 with TRBJ2-4, with D unresolved. The CDR3 runs to 13 residues. Deletions cut 3 bases from V and 0 bases from J, with 6 bases between. CDR1 is DFQATT and CDR2 is SNEGSKA in the germline V gene (reference sequence). The CDR3 sequence is CSASPVAKNIQYF. The CDR3 DNA sequence: TGCAGTGCTAGTCCAGTAGCCAAAAACATTCAGTACTTC.

The rearrangement joins TRBV6-5 to TRBJ2-1; TRBD2 agrees at 11 bases. V lost 6 bases and J lost 9; bases outside the gene matches: 7. Germline CDR1 and CDR2: MNHEY and SVGAGI. The CDR3 is made up of 14 amino acids. Here the CDR3 DNA reads TGTGCCAGCAGGAGCCTAGCGGGGGGTGGTGAGCAGTTCTTC. The encoded protein is CASRSLAGGGEQFF.

The V gene is TRBV6-2 or TRBV6-3, the J gene TRBJ2-1; D gene unclear. The CDR3 is 14 amino acids. CDR1 and CDR2 (germline): MNHEY, SVGEGT. V was trimmed by 0 bases and J by 8 bases, leaving 11 bases between them. CDR3 nucleotide sequence: TGTGCCAGCAGTTACTCTGTGAGTCTGGATGAGCAGTTCTTC. Amino acid sequence: CASSYSVSLDEQFF.

The V and J genes are TRBV18 and TRBJ1-5; TRBD1 might be the D (5 bases). Germline V gene sequence: CDR1 KGHSH, CDR2 LQKENI. The length of the CDR3 is 16 residues. Deletions cut 6 bases from V and 4 bases from J, with 19 bases between. This CDR3 is CASSTERLGTNQPQHF. The CDR3 DNA reads as TGTGCCAGCTCCACGGAGAGACTGGGGACTAATCAGCCCCAGCATTTT.

The gene calls are TRBV2 and TRBJ2-5, with 11 bases aligning to TRBD1. CDR1 and CDR2 from the germline V gene are SNHLY and FYNNEI. The J segment lost 5 bases and the V segment lost 8 bases, leaving 7 bases of the junction unmatched. CDR3 length equals 14 residues. CDR3 amino acids: CASAPGTGGETQYF. The DNA of the CDR3 is TGTGCCAGCGCCCCCGGGACAGGGGGGGAGACCCAGTACTTC.

The gene calls are TRBV10-3 and TRBJ2-1; D possibly corresponds to TRBD2 (5 bases). This CDR3 has 11 amino acids. V lost 10 bases and J 10 bases, leaving 14 bases between the germline ends. Germline CDR1 ENHRY, CDR2 SYGVKD. The CDR3 spells CATEDGMEQFF. The CDR3 DNA reads TGTGCCACCGAAGACGGGATGGAGCAGTTCTTC.